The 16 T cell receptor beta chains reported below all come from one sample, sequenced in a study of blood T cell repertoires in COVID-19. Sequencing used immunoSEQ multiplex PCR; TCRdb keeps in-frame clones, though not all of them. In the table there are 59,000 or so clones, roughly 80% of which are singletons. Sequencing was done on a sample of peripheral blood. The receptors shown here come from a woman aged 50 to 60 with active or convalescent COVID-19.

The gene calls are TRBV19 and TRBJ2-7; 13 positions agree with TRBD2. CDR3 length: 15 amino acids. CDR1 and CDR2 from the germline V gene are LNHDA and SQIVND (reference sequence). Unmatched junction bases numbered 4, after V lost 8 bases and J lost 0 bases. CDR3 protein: CASGTSGTSSYEQYF. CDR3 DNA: TGTGCCAGTGGGACTAGCGGGACTTCCTCCTACGAGCAGTACTTC. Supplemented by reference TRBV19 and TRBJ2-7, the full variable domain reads DGGITQSPKYLFRKEGQNVTLSCEQNLNHDAMYWYRQDPGQGLRLIYYSQIVNDFQKGDIAEGYSVSREKKESFPLTVTSAQKNPTAFYLCASGTSGTSSYEQYFGPGTRLTVT.

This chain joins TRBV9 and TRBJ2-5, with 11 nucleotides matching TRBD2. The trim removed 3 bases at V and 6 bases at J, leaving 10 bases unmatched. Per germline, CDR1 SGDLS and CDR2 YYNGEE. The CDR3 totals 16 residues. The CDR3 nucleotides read TGTGCCAGCAGCGGGACCGGGACTAGCGGTATTCAGACCCAGTACTTC. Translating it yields CASSGTGTSGIQTQYF.

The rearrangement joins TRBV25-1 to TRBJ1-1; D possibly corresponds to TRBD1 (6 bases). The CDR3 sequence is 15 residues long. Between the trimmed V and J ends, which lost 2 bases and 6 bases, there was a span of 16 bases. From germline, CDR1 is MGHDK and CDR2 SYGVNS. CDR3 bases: TGTGCCAGCAGTGAACAGGGCAGGGGCCCCCCTGAAGCTTTCTTT. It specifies CASSEQGRGPPEAFF.

The CDR3 nucleotides are TGTGCCTGGAGTGGACAGGGGGCTTACGAGCAGTACTTC. Its translation: CAWSGQGAYEQYF. J is TRBJ2-7 and V is TRBV30; 10 bases are shared with TRBD1. The CDR3 covers 13 residues. From germline, CDR1 is GTSNPN and CDR2 SVGIG (reference sequence). The junction had 1 base not matched to a gene; V was cut back by 1 base and J by 4 bases.

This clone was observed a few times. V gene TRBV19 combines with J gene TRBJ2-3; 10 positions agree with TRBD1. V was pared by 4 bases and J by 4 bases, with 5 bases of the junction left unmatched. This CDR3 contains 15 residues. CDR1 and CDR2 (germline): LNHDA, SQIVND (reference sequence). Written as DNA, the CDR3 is TGTGCCAGTAGTAGGGGGACAGGGGCCGCAGATACGCAGTATTTT. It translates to CASSRGTGAADTQYF.

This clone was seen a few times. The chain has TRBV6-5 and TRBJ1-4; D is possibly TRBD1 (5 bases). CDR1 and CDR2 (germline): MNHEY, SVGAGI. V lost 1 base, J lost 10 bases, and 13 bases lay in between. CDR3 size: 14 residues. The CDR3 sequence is CASSYYRAGGKLFF. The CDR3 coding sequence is TGTGCCAGCAGTTACTATCGTGCGGGGGGAAAACTGTTTTTT.

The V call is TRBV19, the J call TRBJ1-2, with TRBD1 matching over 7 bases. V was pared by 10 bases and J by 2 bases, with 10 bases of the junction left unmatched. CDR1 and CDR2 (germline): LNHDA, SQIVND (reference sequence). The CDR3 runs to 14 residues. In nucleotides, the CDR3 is TGTGCCACAAAACCGGGACAGACAAACTATGGCTACACCTTC. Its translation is CATKPGQTNYGYTF.

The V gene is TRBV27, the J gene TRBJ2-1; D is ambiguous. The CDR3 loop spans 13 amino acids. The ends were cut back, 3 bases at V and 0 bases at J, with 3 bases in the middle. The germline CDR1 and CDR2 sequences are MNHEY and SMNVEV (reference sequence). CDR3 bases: TGTGCCAGCAGTTTTTACTCCTACAATGAGCAGTTCTTC. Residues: CASSFYSYNEQFF.

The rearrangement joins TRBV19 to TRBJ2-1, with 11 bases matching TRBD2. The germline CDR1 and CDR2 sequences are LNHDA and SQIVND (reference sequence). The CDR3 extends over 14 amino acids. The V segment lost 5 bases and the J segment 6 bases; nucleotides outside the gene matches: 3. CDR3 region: CASSQGLAVNEQFF. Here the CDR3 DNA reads TGTGCCAGTAGTCAGGGACTAGCGGTCAATGAGCAGTTCTTC.

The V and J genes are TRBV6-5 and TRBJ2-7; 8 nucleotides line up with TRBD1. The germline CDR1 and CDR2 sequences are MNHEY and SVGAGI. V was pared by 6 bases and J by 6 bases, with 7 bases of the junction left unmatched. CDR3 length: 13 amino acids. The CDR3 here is CASSPDRVTEQYF. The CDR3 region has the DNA TGTGCCAGCAGCCCGGACAGGGTAACCGAGCAGTACTTC.

CDR3 in DNA: TGTGCCAGTAGACGCCAGGGGGGTGGTCACAATGAGCAGTTCTTC. It codes for CASRRQGGGHNEQFF. This chain connects TRBV19 to TRBJ2-1; TRBD1 might be the D (7 bases). There are 15 residues in the CDR3. Trimming took off 6 bases at V and 5 bases at J, with 17 bases between the two ends. CDR1 and CDR2 from the germline V gene are LNHDA and SQIVND (reference sequence).

Here the CDR3 DNA reads TGTGCCAGCAGTGGCCCTGCAGGGGGCACCGGGGAGCTGTTTTTT. Protein sequence: CASSGPAGGTGELFF. V and J are TRBV28 and TRBJ2-2, with 7 bases that match TRBD1. The CDR3 totals 15 residues. Per the germline V gene, CDR1 is MDHEN and CDR2 is SYDVKM. Losses at the gene ends were 5 bases for V and 4 bases for J; bases not matched to a gene: 7. The full variable domain, completed using reference TRBV28 and TRBJ2-2, is DVKVTQSSRYLVKRTGEKVFLECVQDMDHENMFWYRQDPGLGLRLIYFSYDVKMKEKGDIPEGYSVSREKKERFSLILESASTNQTSMYLCASSGPAGGTGELFFGEGSRLTVL.

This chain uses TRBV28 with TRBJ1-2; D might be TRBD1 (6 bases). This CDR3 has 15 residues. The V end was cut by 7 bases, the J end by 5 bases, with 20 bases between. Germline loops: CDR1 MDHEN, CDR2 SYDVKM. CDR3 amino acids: CASTIGGGPGYGYTF. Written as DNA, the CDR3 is TGTGCCAGCACCATTGGGGGGGGGCCGGGGTATGGCTACACCTTC.

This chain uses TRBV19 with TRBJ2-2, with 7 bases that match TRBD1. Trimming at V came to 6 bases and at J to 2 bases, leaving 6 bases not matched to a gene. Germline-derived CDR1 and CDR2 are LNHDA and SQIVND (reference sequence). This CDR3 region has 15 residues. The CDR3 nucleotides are TGTGCCAGTAGCACTGACAGGGATAACACCGGGGAGCTGTTTTTT. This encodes CASSTDRDNTGELFF.

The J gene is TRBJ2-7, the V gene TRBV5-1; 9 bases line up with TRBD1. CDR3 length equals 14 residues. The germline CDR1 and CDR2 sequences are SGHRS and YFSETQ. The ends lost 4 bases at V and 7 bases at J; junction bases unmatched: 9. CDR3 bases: TGCGCCAGCAGCCTGGGACAGGGCCATGAGGAGCAGTACTTC. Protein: CASSLGQGHEEQYF.

The CDR3 is CASSQGLHSYEQYF. The CDR3 DNA follows: TGTGCCAGCAGTCAGGGACTACATTCCTACGAGCAGTACTTC. The chain is built from TRBV3-1 (or the pseudogene TRBV3-2) and TRBJ2-7; 7 bases are a match to TRBD2. J lost 1 base, V lost 6 bases, and 6 bases had no gene match. Per the germline V gene, CDR1 is LGHDT and CDR2 is YNNKEL (reference sequence). The CDR3 is 14 amino acids.